One sample yielded the 26 T cell receptor beta chains listed below, sequenced in a study of T cells in Graves' hyperthyroidism and ophthalmopathy. TCR beta CDR3 sequences were amplified from RNA transcripts. The primer set for the first-round RT-PCR of the TCR CDR3 was HTBI. TCRdb re-called the multiplex PCR reads through MiXCR, storing one row per CDR3 protein. This table holds nearly 600,000 distinct CDR3 sequences, approximately 15% found once. The sequenced material came from blood. These receptors originate from a woman in her 30s with Graves' hyperthyroidism that later progressed to Graves' ophthalmopathy.

This clonotype was observed at least ten times. This chain links TRBV7-2 with TRBJ1-2; maybe TRBD1 (5 bases). CDR3 length: 16 amino acids. V shed 1 base and J shed 4 bases, with 16 bases lying between them. From germline, CDR1 is SGHTA and CDR2 FQGNSA. The DNA for the CDR3 is TGTGCCAGCAGCTTAGTCCCCCCCGGGACCCTCTATGGCTACACCTTC. Residues: CASSLVPPGTLYGYTF.

The table lists this clonotype with many counts. The chain links TRBV20-1 to TRBJ2-1, with 7 bases matching TRBD2. V shed 6 bases, J shed 0 bases, and the junction held 5 bases outside the gene matches. This CDR3 comprises 14 residues. Germline assignment: CDR1 DFQATT and CDR2 SNEGSKA (reference sequence). This CDR3 reads CSAEERDSYNEQFF. The CDR3 DNA sequence: TGCAGTGCAGAGGAGCGGGACTCCTACAATGAGCAGTTCTTC.

This clonotype was counted ten times or more. This sequence joins TRBV7-6 and TRBJ2-1; 15 bases agree with TRBD2. Germline CDR1 SGHVS, CDR2 FNYEAQ. The CDR3 length is 19 residues. Trimming took 5 bases from V and 6 from J; bases not matched to a gene: 14. The CDR3 here is CASSPPGLAGGRLSNEQFF. DNA of the CDR3: TGTGCCAGCAGCCCCCCGGGACTAGCGGGAGGTCGCCTCTCCAATGAGCAGTTCTTC.

This clonotype appeared many times. The V call is TRBV11-1, the J call TRBJ1-1; possible D gene TRBD1, 5 bases. This CDR3 is 14 amino acids long. The germline V gene encodes CDR1 SGHAT and CDR2 FQDESV (reference sequence). V was shortened by 4 bases and J by 6 bases, with 15 bases between the two germline ends. CDR3 nucleotides: TGTGCCAGCAGCTACAGTCCAGGGTTTGCTGAAGCTTTCTTT. Protein sequence: CASSYSPGFAEAFF. Drawing the rest from reference TRBV11-1 and TRBJ1-1, the complete variable domain is EAEVAQSPRYKITEKSQAVAFWCDPISGHATLYWYRQILGQGPELLVQFQDESVVDDSQLPKDRFSAERLKGVDSTLKIQPAELGDSAMYLCASSYSPGFAEAFFGQGTRLTVV.

This clonotype came up once. Possible read error: a much larger clone is one base away. The chain couples TRBV14 to TRBJ2-7; D gene uncertain. This CDR3 spans 13 amino acids. Germline CDR1 and CDR2: SGHDN and FVKESK. This CDR3 is CANSREDSYEQYF. CDR3 coding DNA: TGTGCCAACAGCCGTGAAGACTCCTACGAGCAGTACTTC.

This clonotype was seen many times. The genes are TRBV28 and TRBJ1-1, with 10 bases fitting TRBD1. The CDR3 spans 15 residues. The germline V gene has CDR1 MDHEN and CDR2 SYDVKM. The V gene end was trimmed by 6 bases and the J gene end by 1 base; junction bases not matched to a gene: 5. In DNA, the CDR3 is TGTGCCAGCAGAAGACAGGGGGCTTCGAACACTGAAGCTTTCTTT. It codes for CASRRQGASNTEAFF.

This clonotype appeared a few times. V and J are TRBV30 and TRBJ1-5; TRBD1 agrees at 9 bases. Germline CDR1 is GTSNPN and CDR2 is SVGIG (reference sequence). This CDR3 is 15 amino acids long. Unmatched junction bases numbered 8, after V lost 4 bases and J lost 4 bases. The CDR3 loop reads CAWTAGTGLNQPQHF. In DNA form, the CDR3 reads TGTGCCTGGACTGCCGGGACAGGGCTGAATCAGCCCCAGCATTTT.

This clonotype was counted ten times or more. The chain joins TRBV28 to TRBJ2-7, with 11 bases fitting TRBD2. CDR1 MDHEN and CDR2 SYDVKM come from the germline V gene. CDR3 length: 15 amino acids. Trimming at V came to 3 bases and at J to 5 bases, leaving 6 bases not matched to a gene. The CDR3 loop is CASSFTSGSKDEQYF. Written as DNA, the CDR3 is TGTGCCAGCAGTTTCACTAGCGGGAGTAAGGACGAGCAGTACTTC.

This clonotype was picked up a small number of times. The J gene is TRBJ1-1, the V gene TRBV7-2, with D unresolved. This CDR3 has 13 amino acids. The V end was cut by 4 bases, the J end by 2 bases, with 8 bases between. Looked up from germline, CDR1 is SGHTA and CDR2 is FQGNSA. The CDR3 protein is CASSSDYNTEAFF. As DNA, the CDR3 is TGTGCCAGCAGCTCCGATTACAACACTGAAGCTTTCTTT. Together with reference TRBV7-2 and TRBJ1-1, the CDR3 gives the full variable domain: GAGVSQSPSNKVTEKGKDVELRCDPISGHTALYWYRQSLGQGLEFLIYFQGNSAPDKSGLPSDRFSAERTGGSVSTLTIQRTQQEDSAVYLCASSSDYNTEAFFGQGTRLTVV.

With respect to this clonotype: Being one base from a much bigger clone, this may be a read error. This rearrangement joins TRBV3-1 to TRBJ2-1; 11 positions agree with TRBD2. V shed 6 bases, J shed 0 bases, and the junction held 16 bases outside the gene matches. The CDR3 contains 20 residues. Germline values: CDR1 LGHDT, CDR2 YNNKEL (reference sequence). This CDR3 reads CASSRSGGLADFSSYNEQFF. The CDR3 nucleotides read TGTGCCAGCAGTCGCTCGGGGGGACTAGCGGACTTTAGCTCCTACAATGAGCAGTTCTTC.

This clonotype was counted a few times. The rearrangement uses TRBV20-1 and TRBJ2-3, with TRBD1 matching 10 bases. Germline V gene lookup returns CDR1 DFQATT and CDR2 SNEGSKA (reference sequence). This CDR3 has 14 residues. V shed 6 bases and J 6 bases; nucleotides not matched to a gene: 9. CDR3 DNA: TGCAGTGCGGTCCTCACGGGACAGGGGGATACGCAGTATTTT. Residues: CSAVLTGQGDTQYF.

This clonotype was counted many times. V usage is TRBV29-1 and J usage is TRBJ2-3, with no clear D. CDR3 length: 15 amino acids. The germline V gene encodes CDR1 SQVTM and CDR2 ANQGSEA. With 2 bases removed from V and 2 bases from J, the gap between germline ends came to 14 bases. CDR3: CSVETGPPFTDTQYF. DNA of the CDR3: TGCAGCGTTGAAACCGGACCACCGTTCACAGATACGCAGTATTTT.

Ten or more counts support this clonotype. This chain links TRBV18 with TRBJ1-1, with 7 nucleotides matching TRBD1. The CDR3 loop spans 15 amino acids. The V gene end was trimmed by 1 base and the J gene end by 1 base; junction bases not matched to a gene: 3. The germline V gene has CDR1 KGHSH and CDR2 LQKENI. The DNA of the CDR3 is TGTGCCAGCTCACCACAGAGGACAGGGAACACTGAAGCTTTCTTT. It specifies CASSPQRTGNTEAFF.

As for this clonotype: A much bigger clone sits one base away, suggesting this may be a read error. J is TRBJ1-1 and V is TRBV5-4; the D is unclear. CDR1 and CDR2 from the germline V gene are SGHNT and YYREEE (reference sequence). The V end lost 4 bases, the J end lost 4 bases, and 11 bases lay between the germline ends. The CDR3 covers 13 residues. The DNA for the CDR3 is TGTGCCAGCAGCGCGAGGGTGGGCACTGAAGCTTTCTTT. It specifies CASSARVGTEAFF.

Many counts were recorded for this clonotype. The chain is built from TRBV11-2 and TRBJ2-4; D is tentatively TRBD1 or TRBD2 (5 bases each). V was pared by 1 base and J by 3 bases, with 13 bases between. Germline-derived CDR1 and CDR2 are SGHAT and FQNNGV. The CDR3 extends over 16 amino acids. The CDR3 reads CASSLVGGFGKNIQYF. Written as DNA, the CDR3 is TGTGCCAGCAGCTTAGTTGGGGGTTTCGGCAAAAACATTCAGTACTTC.

This clonotype was seen a few times. In nucleotides, the CDR3 is TGTGCCAGCAGCCCTCCGGGACAGGATTATTCACCCCTCCACTTT. Translating it yields CASSPPGQDYSPLHF. The gene calls are TRBV3-1 and TRBJ1-6; 8 nucleotides line up with TRBD1. V trimming: 4 bases; J trimming: 8 bases; junction bases outside the gene matches: 7. The CDR3 extends over 15 amino acids. Germline assignment: CDR1 LGHDT and CDR2 YNNKEL (reference sequence).

J is TRBJ1-1 and V is TRBV20-1; D is unresolved. Germline V lookup: CDR1 DFQATT, CDR2 SNEGSKA (reference sequence). The CDR3 totals 12 residues. V was pared by 6 bases and J by 1 base, with 9 bases between. Here the CDR3 DNA reads TGCAGTGCCCAGCAGGAGAACACTGAAGCTTTCTTT. It codes for CSAQQENTEAFF.

The V and J genes are TRBV4-2 and TRBJ2-3; the match to TRBD2 covers 8 bases. The length of the CDR3 is 15 residues. Trimming removed 4 bases from V and 6 bases from J; junction bases left unmatched: 9. CDR1 and CDR2 from the germline V gene are LGHNA and YNFKEQ. DNA for the CDR3: TGTGCCAGCAGCCCCGAAAGCGGGAGTTCGGATACGCAGTATTTT. Translated: CASSPESGSSDTQYF.

This clonotype occurred many times. The chain employs TRBV20-1 and TRBJ2-5, with D unclear. Trimming removed 6 bases at V and 3 bases at J, with 14 bases between. The germline gives CDR1 DFQATT, CDR2 SNEGSKA (reference sequence). The CDR3 covers 13 residues. CDR3 protein: CSALPGSEETQYF. The CDR3 nucleotides are TGCAGTGCCCTCCCCGGATCTGAAGAGACCCAGTACTTC.

This clonotype was seen repeatedly, ten times or more. The CDR3 loop is CSARDISGQGGSPLHF. The CDR3 nucleotides read TGCAGTGCTAGAGATATTAGTGGCCAGGGCGGTTCACCCCTCCACTTT. This chain links TRBV20-1 with TRBJ1-6; D is possibly TRBD1 (5 bases). Trimming removed 0 bases at V and 9 bases at J, with 18 bases between. Germline CDR1 and CDR2: DFQATT and SNEGSKA (reference sequence). The CDR3 spans 16 residues.

This clonotype was counted ten times or more. This sequence joins TRBV2 and TRBJ2-5, with D possibly TRBD2 on 6 matching bases. Germline lookup yields CDR1 SNHLY and CDR2 FYNNEI. V lost 7 bases and J 5 bases, leaving 20 bases between the germline ends. This CDR3 comprises 15 residues. The CDR3 is CASTREPGGKETQYF. The CDR3 DNA is TGTGCCAGCACCAGAGAACCGGGCGGGAAGGAGACCCAGTACTTC.

This clonotype was picked up a small number of times. The genes are TRBV24-1 and TRBJ2-3; TRBD1 might be the D (6 bases). This CDR3 has 13 amino acids. Germline lookup yields CDR1 KGHDR and CDR2 SFDVKD. V lost 5 bases and J lost 4, with 9 bases in between. The CDR3, as DNA: TGTGCCACCAGTGGTTCAGGGGCAGATACGCAGTATTTT. Its translation: CATSGSGADTQYF.

This clonotype was seen ten or more times. V usage is TRBV7-2 and J usage is TRBJ2-5; D is uncertain. Germline CDR1 SGHTA, CDR2 FQGNSA. CDR3 length: 12 amino acids. The ends were cut back, 2 bases at V and 4 bases at J, with 5 bases in the middle. CDR3 nucleotide sequence: TGTGCCAGCAGCTTATGGGGAGAGACCCAGTACTTC. It yields the protein CASSLWGETQYF.

This clonotype was seen ten or more times. The junction differs from germline at one of its ends, possibly a read error. The chain couples TRBV5-1 to TRBJ1-1; D is ambiguous. Germline values: CDR1 SGHRS, CDR2 YFSETQ. The CDR3 is 13 amino acids. For the CDR3, the DNA is TGTGCCAGCAGCTTAGGAGTCGACACTGAAGCTTTCTTT. Its protein is CASSLGVDTEAFF. The full variable domain, in which reference TRBV5-1 and TRBJ1-1 provide the parts outside the CDR3, is KAGVTQTPRYLIKTRGQQVTLSCSPISGHRSVSWYQQTPGQGLQFLFEYFSETQRNKGNFPGRFSGRQFSNSRSEMNVSTLELGDSALYLCASSLGVDTEAFFGQGTRLTVV.

In its sample, this clonotype was seen many times. V usage is TRBV28 and J usage is TRBJ2-5, with D unresolved. V was clipped by 6 bases and J by 1 base, with 9 bases between them. The CDR3 runs 13 residues. The germline V gene has CDR1 MDHEN and CDR2 SYDVKM. The CDR3 DNA reads as TGTGCCAGCAGCGTACTTTCCCAAGAGACCCAGTACTTC. The encoded protein is CASSVLSQETQYF. Variable domain in full (rest from reference TRBV28 and TRBJ2-5): DVKVTQSSRYLVKRTGEKVFLECVQDMDHENMFWYRQDPGLGLRLIYFSYDVKMKEKGDIPEGYSVSREKKERFSLILESASTNQTSMYLCASSVLSQETQYFGPGTRLLVL.

This clonotype occurred many times. The chain employs TRBV5-1 and TRBJ1-2; a possible D gene is TRBD1 (6 bases). Germline CDR1 SGHRS, CDR2 YFSETQ. Trimming took 0 bases from V and 8 from J, leaving 11 bases between them. This CDR3 is 13 amino acids long. CDR3 in DNA: TGCGCCAGCAGCTTGGTGGCAGGGGACGGCTACACCTTC. Translated, it gives CASSLVAGDGYTF.